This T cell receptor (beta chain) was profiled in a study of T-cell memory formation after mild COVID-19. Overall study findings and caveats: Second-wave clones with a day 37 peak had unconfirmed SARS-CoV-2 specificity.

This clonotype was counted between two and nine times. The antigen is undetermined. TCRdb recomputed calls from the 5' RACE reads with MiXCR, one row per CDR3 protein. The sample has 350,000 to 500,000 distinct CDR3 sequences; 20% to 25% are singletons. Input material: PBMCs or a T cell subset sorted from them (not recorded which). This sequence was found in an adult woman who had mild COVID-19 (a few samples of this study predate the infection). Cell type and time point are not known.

The CDR3, as DNA: TGTGCCAGCAGTCCAACCGGCGGGAACCTCGTTTCGGAGCAGTACTTC. Its protein product is CASSPTGGNLVSEQYF. The chain has TRBV12-3 or TRBV12-4 and TRBJ2-7; a possible D gene is TRBD2 (6 bases). Trimming pared 5 bases from V and 7 bases from J, leaving 24 bases between. This CDR3 is built from 16 residues.